The clone carrying this T cell receptor beta chain was seen a handful of times. This sample was taken from a study of blood T cell repertoires in COVID-19. Background on the study: Acute-phase and convalescent COVID-19 samples originated in the United States, Italy and Spain.

Germline CDR1 KGHDR, CDR2 SFDVKD. With 9 bases removed from V and 1 base from J, the gap between germline ends came to 7 bases. The CDR3 is 12 amino acids. Authors' processing steps: Amplifying reference gene primers gave estimates of nucleated cell counts. The method was immunoSEQ multiplex PCR; TCRdb's version includes in-frame clones alone and lacks a portion of them. The D gene and trimming were derived from the DNA, and the V and J assignments and clone size from that table. Among approximately 170,000 clones listed, approximately 87% were seen once. The chain recombines TRBV24-1 with TRBJ2-3; D is perhaps TRBD1 (5 bases). The TCR comes from a woman in her sixties with COVID-19, enrolled during active disease. The sample taken for sequencing was peripheral blood. CDR3 nucleotides: TGTGCCACCGGGGCAGGCACAGATACGCAGTATTTT. This translates into CATGAGTDTQYF.